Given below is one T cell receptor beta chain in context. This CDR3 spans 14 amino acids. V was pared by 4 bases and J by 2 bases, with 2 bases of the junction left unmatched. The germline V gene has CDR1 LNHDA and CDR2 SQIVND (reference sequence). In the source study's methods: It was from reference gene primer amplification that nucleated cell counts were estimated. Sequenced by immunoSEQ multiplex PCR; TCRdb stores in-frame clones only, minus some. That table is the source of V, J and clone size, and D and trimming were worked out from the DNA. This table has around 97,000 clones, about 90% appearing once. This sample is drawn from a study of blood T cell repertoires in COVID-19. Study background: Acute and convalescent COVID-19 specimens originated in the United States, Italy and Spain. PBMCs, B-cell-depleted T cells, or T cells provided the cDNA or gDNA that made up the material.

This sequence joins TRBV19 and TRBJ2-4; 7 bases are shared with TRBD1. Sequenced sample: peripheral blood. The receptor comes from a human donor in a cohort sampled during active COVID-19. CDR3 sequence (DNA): TGTGCCAGTAGTAAACAGGGGTCCAAAAACATTCAGTACTTC. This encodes CASSKQGSKNIQYF.